The clone carrying this T cell receptor (beta chain) was picked up many times. Its antigen is undetermined. This sample is drawn from a study of T cells in Graves' hyperthyroidism and ophthalmopathy. The patients, who ranged from 18 to 65 in age, presented with newly diagnosed hyperthyroidism lasting under 2 months. Uncontrolled infection, other autoimmune disease, pregnancy or lactation led to exclusion. Diagnosis rested on symptoms, serum thyroxine and TRAb, thyroid ultrasound, and orbital computed tomography. Amplified TCR beta CDR3 regions derived from RNA transcripts. When the TCR CDR3 underwent first-round RT-PCR, the HTBI primer set was used. Using its own MiXCR run on the multiplex PCR reads, TCRdb lists one record per CDR3 protein. The data show about 540,000 distinct CDR3 sequences, around 42% seen once. Study-wide findings and caveats: Most expanded thyroid clonotypes above 0.001 recurred in blood.

The sample taken for sequencing was peripheral blood or thyroid tissue (not recorded which). The TCR originated in a woman aged 18-35 years with Graves' hyperthyroidism.

CDR3 DNA sequence: TGTGCCAGCAGGGCCCTAGCGGGAGGGCCCCACGAGCAGTACTTC. Translation: CASRALAGGPHEQYF. This chain joins TRBV2 and TRBJ2-7; the match to TRBD2 covers 12 bases. V shed 6 bases, J shed 5 bases, and the junction held 8 bases outside the gene matches. This CDR3 region has 15 residues. Germline CDR1 SNHLY, CDR2 FYNNEI.